The 5 T cell receptor beta chains below come from one sample, sequenced in a study of T-cell reconstitution after alpha-beta-depleted transplantation in children. Preparation of the TCRbeta library used unique molecular identifiers. TCRdb independently ran MiXCR on the PCR reads; one entry per CDR3 protein. The sample includes about 200,000 distinct CDR3 sequences, roughly 7.1% seen only once; the top ten take 5% to 6.5%. This specimen was PBMCs, taken before TCRalphabeta/CD19-depleted stem cell transplant. The origin of the receptors is a boy between 2 and 10 years old with acute lymphoblastic leukemia, due to receive a stem cell transplant.

The chain has TRBV4-2 and TRBJ2-7; 9 bases fit TRBD2. V was clipped by 0 bases and J by 3 bases; unmatched bases: 3. This CDR3 is built from 15 residues. CDR1 is LGHNA, CDR2 YNFKEQ, per germline. In DNA, the CDR3 is TGTGCCAGCAGCCAAGACCCAGCGGGAGGCTACGAGCAGTACTTC. Translation gives CASSQDPAGGYEQYF.

Many counts were recorded for this clonotype. The chain couples TRBV5-6 to TRBJ2-1, with TRBD2 as a possible D gene (6 bases). The V gene's germline CDR1 is SGHDT and CDR2 YYEEEE. The CDR3 length is 17 residues. V was shortened by 9 bases and J by 11 bases, with 33 bases between the two germline ends. The CDR3 DNA follows: TGTGCCACCAAAGGCGGATTTGGTGCAGGGCTGGGGGGAAAGCAGTTCTTC. Translated: CATKGGFGAGLGGKQFF.

This clonotype was recorded at least ten times. The V call is TRBV21-1, the J call TRBJ2-7; TRBD2 is the table's D call, not checked against the DNA. TRBV21-1 has pseudogene status. The CDR3 is 14 amino acids. CDR3 region: CASSPCGGTDEQYF. The CDR3 DNA reads TGTGCCAGCAGTCCCTGCGGGGGGACGGACGAGCAGTACTTC.

This clonotype appeared many times. The chain is built from TRBV18 and TRBJ2-1; perhaps TRBD1 as D (5 bases). The CDR3 is made up of 15 amino acids. Looked up from germline, CDR1 is KGHSH and CDR2 is LQKENI. Trimming left V 3 bases short and J 1 base short, with 10 bases between. For the CDR3, the DNA is TGTGCCAGCTCACCTCTTCAGGGTTCCTACAATGAGCAGTTCTTC. Protein: CASSPLQGSYNEQFF.

This clonotype came up many times. This rearrangement joins TRBV28 to TRBJ2-7, with D possibly TRBD1 on 6 matching bases. This CDR3 region has 12 residues. V lost 6 bases and J 6 bases, leaving 12 bases between the germline ends. CDR1 MDHEN and CDR2 SYDVKM come from the germline V gene. The CDR3 DNA follows: TGTGCCAGCAGCACAGGGTTCCGCGAGCAGTACTTC. Encoded protein: CASSTGFREQYF.